The 16 T cell receptor beta chains listed next were all sequenced from one sample in a study of cytotoxic CD8 clonotypes in ibrutinib-treated CLL. Using immunoSEQ multiplex PCR, the repertoire was profiled, and TCRdb retains in-frame clones only, with some absent. The data contain about 44,000 clones, more than 60% of them singletons. The specimen was PBMCs, collected after 12 months of ibrutinib treatment. The receptors here all came from a human donor with chronic lymphocytic leukemia.

This chain uses TRBV7-2 with TRBJ1-2; 7 nucleotides match TRBD1. Germline assignment: CDR1 SGHTA and CDR2 FQGNSA. The V and J ends lost 4 bases and 4 bases, in that order; junction bases with no gene match: 3. This CDR3 is built from 13 residues. For the CDR3, the DNA is TGTGCCAGCAGCTCCAGGGGGGGCTATGGCTACACCTTC. The encoded protein is CASSSRGGYGYTF.

The chain joins TRBV6-5 to TRBJ2-7; weak D call: TRBD1 (5 bases). Germline V gene data show CDR1 as MNHEY and CDR2 as SVGAGI. The CDR3 is made up of 13 amino acids. V was trimmed by 2 bases and J by 3 bases, leaving 8 bases between them. The CDR3 here is CASSYRQGYEQYF. In DNA form, the CDR3 reads TGTGCCAGCAGTTACAGGCAGGGCTACGAGCAGTACTTC.

There are a few counts of this clone. The rearrangement joins TRBV27 to TRBJ2-7; 7 bases fit TRBD1. The V segment lost 3 bases and the J segment 0 bases; nucleotides outside the gene matches: 5. CDR3 length equals 15 residues. Germline CDR1 reads MNHEY; CDR2 reads SMNVEV (reference sequence). The CDR3 here is CASSLSWDSSYEQYF. In DNA form, the CDR3 reads TGTGCCAGCAGTTTGTCCTGGGACAGCTCCTACGAGCAGTACTTC.

The chain recombines TRBV7-2 with TRBJ2-5; TRBD2 agrees at 9 bases. This CDR3 has 14 residues. Germline lookup yields CDR1 SGHTA and CDR2 FQGNSA. The ends lost 5 bases at V and 1 base at J; junction bases unmatched: 2. CDR3 residues: CASSQGLAQETQYF. For the CDR3, the DNA is TGTGCCAGCAGCCAGGGACTAGCCCAAGAGACCCAGTACTTC.

V gene TRBV10-3 combines with J gene TRBJ1-2; D gene uncertain. V was clipped by 5 bases and J by 5 bases, with 9 bases between them. The length of the CDR3 is 12 residues. The germline gives CDR1 ENHRY, CDR2 SYGVKD. The DNA of the CDR3 is TGTGCCATCAGTTCGGACGGATATGGCTACACCTTC. Translation gives CAISSDGYGYTF.

The gene calls are TRBV5-6 and TRBJ2-5, with 10 bases lining up with TRBD1. The J segment lost 3 bases and the V segment lost 4 bases, leaving 6 bases of the junction unmatched. The germline gives CDR1 SGHDT, CDR2 YYEEEE. There are 15 residues in the CDR3. CDR3 amino acids: CASSRAGTGEETQYF. The CDR3 coding sequence is TGTGCCAGCAGCCGGGCCGGGACAGGGGAAGAGACCCAGTACTTC.

Only a few counts were recorded for this clone. The chain combines TRBV27 with TRBJ2-1; D is undetermined. This CDR3 comprises 17 residues. The V and J ends lost 5 bases and 4 bases respectively, with 21 bases between them. The germline CDR1 and CDR2 sequences are MNHEY and SMNVEV (reference sequence). The CDR3 sequence is CASSHGGTITPYNEQFF. The CDR3 region has the DNA TGTGCCAGCAGTCACGGCGGCACAATAACCCCATACAATGAGCAGTTCTTC.

V is TRBV6-6 and J is TRBJ2-5, with TRBD1 as a possible D gene (6 bases). Germline V gene data show CDR1 as MNHNY and CDR2 as SVGAGI (reference sequence). V lost 6 bases and J 4 bases, leaving 21 bases between the germline ends. This CDR3 contains 16 residues. The chain's CDR3 is CASSRPSGQGGETQYF. The CDR3 DNA is TGTGCCAGCAGCCGACCCTCCGGGCAAGGGGGAGAGACCCAGTACTTC.

The chain combines TRBV9 with TRBJ2-2; D is unclear. The CDR3 length is 13 residues. Trimming pared 0 bases from V and 4 bases from J, leaving 4 bases between. Germline CDR1 and CDR2: SGDLS and YYNGEE. CDR3 sequence (DNA): TGTGCCAGCAGCGTAGAGGTCACCGGGGAGCTGTTTTTT. Translated, it gives CASSVEVTGELFF.

V gene TRBV5-6 combines with J gene TRBJ1-2, with 12 bases that match TRBD1. Germline V CDR1 and CDR2: SGHDT, YYEEEE. The CDR3 sequence is 15 residues long. V shed 0 bases and J 7 bases; nucleotides not matched to a gene: 4. This chain's CDR3 is CASSLGGQGAGGYTF. CDR3 DNA sequence: TGTGCCAGCAGCTTGGGGGGACAGGGGGCTGGTGGCTACACCTTC.

The rearrangement joins TRBV14 to TRBJ1-4, with no clear D. The CDR3 is made up of 15 amino acids. The germline V gene encodes CDR1 SGHDN and CDR2 FVKESK. V was pared by 4 bases and J by 3 bases, with 12 bases between. The CDR3 nucleotides read TGTGCCAGCAGCCTACTACAGTATCCTAATGAAAAACTGTTTTTT. It translates to CASSLLQYPNEKLFF.

V usage is TRBV27 and J usage is TRBJ2-3, with D possibly TRBD2 on 5 matching bases. CDR1 is MNHEY and CDR2 is SMNVEV in the germline V gene (reference sequence). V dropped 7 bases and J dropped 9 bases, with 11 bases sitting between them. This CDR3 spans 11 amino acids. The CDR3 sequence is CASTMGRTQYF. CDR3 sequence (DNA): TGTGCCAGCACCATGGGGAGAACGCAGTATTTT.

This chain joins TRBV18 and TRBJ2-1, with TRBD2 matching over 9 bases. With 3 bases clipped from V and 1 base from J, the junction kept 1 base outside the gene matches. Germline V gene sequence: CDR1 KGHSH, CDR2 LQKENI. The CDR3 sequence is 15 residues long. In nucleotides, the CDR3 is TGTGCCAGCTCACCTACTAGCGGGTCCTACAATGAGCAGTTCTTC. Amino acids: CASSPTSGSYNEQFF.

This chain joins TRBV27 and TRBJ2-7, with D hard to call. The CDR3 extends over 14 amino acids. The V gene lost 4 bases and the J gene lost 2 bases, with 12 bases spanning the gap. Germline lookup yields CDR1 MNHEY and CDR2 SMNVEV (reference sequence). This CDR3 is CASSSPGLTYEQYF. For the CDR3, the DNA is TGTGCCAGCAGTTCCCCCGGGCTAACCTACGAGCAGTACTTC.

This sequence joins TRBV27 and TRBJ2-4; D might be TRBD2 (5 bases). V was trimmed by 0 bases and J by 0 bases, leaving 15 bases between them. Germline CDR1 and CDR2: MNHEY and SMNVEV (reference sequence). This CDR3 spans 18 amino acids. CDR3 loop: CASSLSRWGESAKNIQYF. The DNA of the CDR3 is TGTGCCAGCAGTTTATCAAGGTGGGGAGAATCAGCCAAAAACATTCAGTACTTC.

The chain couples TRBV9 to TRBJ2-5; the D gene is possibly TRBD1 (6 bases). The V and J ends lost 0 bases and 5 bases respectively, with 14 bases between them. This CDR3 is built from 15 residues. CDR1 SGDLS and CDR2 YYNGEE come from the germline V gene. The CDR3 loop is CASSVGFGQLETQYF. DNA for the CDR3: TGTGCCAGCAGCGTAGGATTCGGACAGTTGGAGACCCAGTACTTC.